This T cell receptor (beta chain) emerged from a study of T-cell reconstitution after alpha-beta-depleted transplantation in children. TCRbeta library preparation incorporated unique molecular identifiers. Using its own MiXCR run on the PCR reads, TCRdb lists one record per CDR3 protein. The sample has about 110,000 distinct CDR3 sequences; 5% to 8% are singletons. The V end lost 1 base, the J end lost 4 bases, and 9 bases lay between the germline ends. Germline V gene sequence: CDR1 SGHRS, CDR2 YFSETQ. This CDR3 has 14 amino acids. The chain is built from TRBV5-1 and TRBJ2-1; D remains unclear. This specimen consisted of PBMCs, mostly from graft donor cells, obtained 360 days after TCRalphabeta/CD19-depleted stem cell transplant. The sequence was collected from a male patient between 2 and 10 years old who had a stem cell transplant for acute lymphoblastic leukemia, so the T cells may come from the graft donor. CDR3 in DNA: TGCGCCAGCAGCTTGTGGCAGGATTACAATGAGCAGTTCTTC. Translated, it gives CASSLWQDYNEQFF.